These T cell receptor beta chains were read from a single sample in a study of beta chain features in type 1 diabetes. Libraries were prepared by immunoSEQ multiplex PCR; TCRdb keeps only in-frame clonotypes and omits some of them. In the table there are 130,000 or so clones, around a tenth of which are singletons. The sample consisted of central memory CD4+ T cells from blood. The source of these receptors is a middle-aged woman in good health. The CDR3 runs from the conserved cysteine through the conserved F or W. D genes are given only for firm matches. Clone size appears in some rows only: once, few, many, or a class for an expanded clone.

V gene: TRBV18; J gene: TRBJ2-7; D gene: -; clone size: few; CDR3 DNA: TGTGCCAGCTCACGCGAGGGGGGGGCCCCCTACGAGCAGTACTTC; CDR3 protein: CASSREGGAPYEQYF
V gene: TRBV5-5; J gene: TRBJ1-2; D gene: -; clone size: few; CDR3 DNA: TGTGCCAGCAGCCCCCGTATGACAGATAACTATGGCTACACCTTC; CDR3 protein: CASSPRMTDNYGYTF
V gene: TRBV14; J gene: TRBJ1-3; D gene: -; clone size: -; CDR3 DNA: TGTGCCAGCAGCCAACGGGGAGGCCGGTTGAACACCATATATTTT; CDR3 protein: CASSQRGGRLNTIYF
V gene: TRBV19; J gene: TRBJ1-4; D gene: TRBD1; clone size: few; CDR3 DNA: TGTGCCAGTAGTCCCACCGGGACAGGGGTCGAAAAACTGTTTTTT; CDR3 protein: CASSPTGTGVEKLFF
V gene: TRBV5-4; J gene: TRBJ2-5; D gene: TRBD1; clone size: many; CDR3 DNA: TGTGCCAGCAGCATGTCGCGACAGGGGGAGACCCAGTACTTC; CDR3 protein: CASSMSRQGETQYF
V gene: TRBV5-5; J gene: TRBJ1-6; D gene: -; clone size: few; CDR3 DNA: TGTGCCAGCAGCTTGTTCGCGGATTCACCCCTCCACTTT; CDR3 protein: CASSLFADSPLHF
V gene: TRBV18; J gene: TRBJ2-7; D gene: -; clone size: many; CDR3 DNA: TGTGCCAGCTCACCACCGGGGACAGCGCGGGGCGAGCAGTACTTC; CDR3 protein: CASSPPGTARGEQYF
V gene: TRBV18; J gene: TRBJ2-7; D gene: TRBD1; clone size: -; CDR3 DNA: TGTGCCAGCTCACGACCTCCGGGACAGTCCCACGAGCAGTACTTC; CDR3 protein: CASSRPPGQSHEQYF
V gene: TRBV9; J gene: TRBJ2-3; D gene: -; clone size: few; CDR3 DNA: TGTGCCAGCAGCGTAGCGGTGTCAGATACGCAGTATTTT; CDR3 protein: CASSVAVSDTQYF
V gene: TRBV2; J gene: TRBJ1-6; D gene: TRBD1; clone size: few; CDR3 DNA: TGTGCCAGCAGTGAATTGGGACAGGGAGTTTCACCCCTCCACTTT; CDR3 protein: CASSELGQGVSPLHF
V gene: TRBV25-1; J gene: TRBJ2-5; D gene: TRBD1; clone size: many; CDR3 DNA: TGTGCCAGCAGTGACCTCCGACAGGGGGCCGGGGAGACCCAGTACTTC; CDR3 protein: CASSDLRQGAGETQYF
V gene: TRBV9; J gene: TRBJ2-1; D gene: -; clone size: few; CDR3 DNA: TGTGCCAGCAGCGTAGCTTTTTCGAATGAGCAGTTCTTC; CDR3 protein: CASSVAFSNEQFF
V gene: TRBV27; J gene: TRBJ1-2; D gene: TRBD1; clone size: -; CDR3 DNA: TGTGCCAGCAGGGGCTTAGGGGGCGACTATGGCTACACCTTC; CDR3 protein: CASRGLGGDYGYTF
V gene: TRBV2; J gene: TRBJ2-1; D gene: TRBD2; clone size: -; CDR3 DNA: TGTGCCAGCAGAAGGACTAGCGGGGGAGGTGAGCAGTTCTTC; CDR3 protein: CASRRTSGGGEQFF
V gene: TRBV9; J gene: TRBJ2-3; D gene: TRBD2; clone size: few; CDR3 DNA: TGTGCCAGCAGCGGAGCCCGAGGAGCGGGGGGGTTGAGGACAGATACGCAGTATTTT; CDR3 protein: CASSGARGAGGLRTDTQYF
V gene: TRBV6-1; J gene: TRBJ1-1; D gene: TRBD1; clone size: -; CDR3 DNA: TGTGCCAGCAGTGGGGGGATAGACAGGGGAGTTAGAGTGAACACTGAAGCTTTCTTT; CDR3 protein: CASSGGIDRGVRVNTEAFF
V gene: TRBV11-2; J gene: TRBJ1-5; D gene: -; clone size: few; CDR3 DNA: TGTGCCAGCAGCTTTGATGGGGCGAATCAGCCCCAGCATTTT; CDR3 protein: CASSFDGANQPQHF
V gene: TRBV2; J gene: TRBJ2-4; D gene: -; clone size: few; CDR3 DNA: -; CDR3 protein: CASILGSRDIQYF
V gene: TRBV5-6; J gene: TRBJ2-3; D gene: TRBD1; clone size: many; CDR3 DNA: TGTGCCAGCAGGTCCGGGACAGGCGGAGATACGCAGTATTTT; CDR3 protein: CASRSGTGGDTQYF
V gene: TRBV2; J gene: TRBJ1-5; D gene: -; clone size: few; CDR3 DNA: TGTGCCAGCAGTGAAGCGAAGGGGGGGAATCAGCCCCAGCATTTT; CDR3 protein: CASSEAKGGNQPQHF
V gene: TRBV2; J gene: TRBJ1-1; D gene: -; clone size: few; CDR3 DNA: TGTGCCAGCAGGGGAAGAGGCGGGGTCACTGAAGCTTTCTTT; CDR3 protein: CASRGRGGVTEAFF
V gene: TRBV28; J gene: TRBJ1-2; D gene: TRBD1; clone size: -; CDR3 DNA: TGTGCCAGCAGTTTATCCCCGGGACAGGGACGTGGCTACACCTTC; CDR3 protein: CASSLSPGQGRGYTF
V gene: TRBV4-3; J gene: TRBJ2-7; D gene: TRBD2; clone size: few; CDR3 DNA: TGCGCCAGCAGCCCCCTGGCGGGGGGTCTCTACGAGCAGTACTTC; CDR3 protein: CASSPLAGGLYEQYF
V gene: TRBV15; J gene: TRBJ2-1; D gene: TRBD2; clone size: few; CDR3 DNA: TGTGCCACCAGCCGCTCCCGGCTAGCGGATTACAATGAGCAGTTCTTC; CDR3 protein: CATSRSRLADYNEQFF
V gene: TRBV7-2; J gene: TRBJ2-5; D gene: -; clone size: -; CDR3 DNA: TGTGCCAGCAGCTTTGGTAGTCTACGACAAGAGACCCAGTACTTC; CDR3 protein: CASSFGSLRQETQYF
V gene: TRBV7-9; J gene: TRBJ1-5; D gene: -; clone size: few; CDR3 DNA: TGTGCCAGCAGCTTAGAGACTGGGGGGGAGCCCCAGCATTTT; CDR3 protein: CASSLETGGEPQHF
V gene: TRBV2; J gene: TRBJ1-4; D gene: -; clone size: -; CDR3 DNA: TGTGCCAGCAGCCCCGGACAACGGCTGGAAAAACTGTTTTTT; CDR3 protein: CASSPGQRLEKLFF
V gene: TRBV4-3; J gene: TRBJ1-4; D gene: -; clone size: -; CDR3 DNA: TGCGCCAGCAGCCAAGGCCCCGGGATCATTAATGAAAAACTGTTTTTT; CDR3 protein: CASSQGPGIINEKLFF
V gene: TRBV9; J gene: TRBJ1-1; D gene: -; clone size: -; CDR3 DNA: TGTGCCAGCAGCGTAAGCAGTCAGGTGAACACTGAAGCTTTCTTT; CDR3 protein: CASSVSSQVNTEAFF
V gene: TRBV10-3; J gene: TRBJ1-4; D gene: TRBD1; clone size: few; CDR3 DNA: TGTGCCATCAGTGACCAGACAGGGGGTGAAAAACTGTTTTTT; CDR3 protein: CAISDQTGGEKLFF
V gene: TRBV9; J gene: TRBJ2-3; D gene: -; clone size: few; CDR3 DNA: TGTGCCAGCAGCCTCGGGGTCGATACGCAGTATTTT; CDR3 protein: CASSLGVDTQYF
V gene: TRBV7-9; J gene: TRBJ1-1; D gene: -; clone size: -; CDR3 DNA: TGTGCCAGCAGCCTCGGTGGGGGGTCGAGCACTGAAGCTTTCTTT; CDR3 protein: CASSLGGGSSTEAFF
V gene: TRBV9; J gene: TRBJ1-1; D gene: TRBD1; clone size: few; CDR3 DNA: TGTGCCAGCAGCGCACAGGGGGTGGGCACTGAAGCTTTCTTT; CDR3 protein: CASSAQGVGTEAFF
V gene: TRBV27; J gene: TRBJ1-2; D gene: -; clone size: few; CDR3 DNA: TGTGCCAGCAGTTCTGACCCGGGTACCTCCTATGGCTACACCTTC; CDR3 protein: CASSSDPGTSYGYTF
V gene: TRBV19; J gene: TRBJ2-3; D gene: TRBD1; clone size: few; CDR3 DNA: TGTGCCAGTAGCCTCGGGACAGGCACAGATACGCAGTATTTT; CDR3 protein: CASSLGTGTDTQYF
V gene: TRBV20-1; J gene: TRBJ1-1; D gene: -; clone size: few; CDR3 DNA: TGCAGTGCGGGAGAAATAGAAGCTTTCTTT; CDR3 protein: CSAGEIEAFF
V gene: TRBV23-1; J gene: TRBJ1-5; D gene: -; clone size: -; CDR3 DNA: TGCGCCAGCAGGTCAAGCGGGGGGCGTTATCAGCCCCAGCATTTT; CDR3 protein: CASRSSGGRYQPQHF
V gene: TRBV6-5; J gene: TRBJ1-2; D gene: TRBD1; clone size: -; CDR3 DNA: TGTGCCAGCAAACCACAGGGGTCCCATAGGTATGGCTACACCTTC; CDR3 protein: CASKPQGSHRYGYTF
V gene: TRBV7-9; J gene: TRBJ2-7; D gene: TRBD1; clone size: -; CDR3 DNA: TGTGCCAGCAGCTTAGGGGGGACAGGGGGTCGGGAGCAGTACTTC; CDR3 protein: CASSLGGTGGREQYF
V gene: TRBV27; J gene: TRBJ1-2; D gene: -; clone size: few; CDR3 DNA: TGTGCCAGCAGGAGCCTCAGGGTATTAGAGTATGGCTACACCTTC; CDR3 protein: CASRSLRVLEYGYTF
V gene: TRBV9; J gene: TRBJ2-3; D gene: TRBD2; clone size: few; CDR3 DNA: TGTGCCAGCAGCAATAGCGGGGGGACGCAGTATTTT; CDR3 protein: CASSNSGGTQYF
V gene: TRBV6-5; J gene: TRBJ2-7; D gene: TRBD1; clone size: few; CDR3 DNA: TGTGCCAGCAGTTACGCCCCGGGACAGCTCTACGAGCAGTACTTC; CDR3 protein: CASSYAPGQLYEQYF
V gene: TRBV7-9; J gene: TRBJ2-7; D gene: -; clone size: -; CDR3 DNA: TGTGCCAGTGCACCAGGGTACGAGCAGTACTTC; CDR3 protein: CASAPGYEQYF
V gene: TRBV13; J gene: TRBJ2-2; D gene: TRBD2; clone size: -; CDR3 DNA: TGTGCCAGCAGCGCGCGACTAGCGGGGGGGCCGAGGACCGGGGAGCTGTTTTTT; CDR3 protein: CASSARLAGGPRTGELFF
V gene: TRBV7-2; J gene: TRBJ2-4; D gene: -; clone size: -; CDR3 DNA: TGTGCCAGCCGACAGACTGAGAACATTCAGTACTTC; CDR3 protein: CASRQTENIQYF
V gene: TRBV27; J gene: TRBJ2-7; D gene: -; clone size: -; CDR3 DNA: TGTGCCAGCAGTTTACAACAGGGCTACGAGCAGTACTTC; CDR3 protein: CASSLQQGYEQYF
V gene: TRBV10-3; J gene: TRBJ2-1; D gene: -; clone size: few; CDR3 DNA: TGTGCCATCAGTGCAGGGGGAGGCTACAATGAGCAGTTCTTC; CDR3 protein: CAISAGGGYNEQFF
V gene: TRBV11-3; J gene: TRBJ2-3; D gene: -; clone size: -; CDR3 DNA: TGTGCCAGCAGCCTTATCCCGCGGGATACGCAGTATTTT; CDR3 protein: CASSLIPRDTQYF
V gene: TRBV2; J gene: TRBJ2-2; D gene: TRBD2; clone size: -; CDR3 DNA: TGTGCCAGCAAGGGGACTAGCTCCACCGGGGAGCTGTTTTTT; CDR3 protein: CASKGTSSTGELFF
V gene: TRBV6-4; J gene: TRBJ2-2; D gene: TRBD1; clone size: few; CDR3 DNA: TGTGCCAGCAGAGGGGGCCCGAACACCGGGGAGCTGTTTTTT; CDR3 protein: CASRGGPNTGELFF
V gene: TRBV6-6; J gene: TRBJ2-1; D gene: TRBD2; clone size: few; CDR3 DNA: TGTGCCAGCAGTCTTAGCGGGGCCAGCGATGAGCAGTTCTTC; CDR3 protein: CASSLSGASDEQFF
V gene: TRBV7-9; J gene: TRBJ2-7; D gene: TRBD2; clone size: many; CDR3 DNA: TGTGCCAGCAGCCCGTCAGCGGGGGCCCAACCCTACGAGCAGTACTTC; CDR3 protein: CASSPSAGAQPYEQYF
V gene: TRBV6-5; J gene: TRBJ2-7; D gene: TRBD2; clone size: -; CDR3 DNA: TGTGCCAGCAGTAGAGGAAGCGGGGCCTCCGAGCAGTACTTC; CDR3 protein: CASSRGSGASEQYF
V gene: TRBV19; J gene: TRBJ1-6; D gene: -; clone size: -; CDR3 DNA: TGTGCCAGTAGTATAGATCAGGGGAATTCACCCCTCCACTTT; CDR3 protein: CASSIDQGNSPLHF
V gene: TRBV7-8; J gene: TRBJ1-2; D gene: -; clone size: -; CDR3 DNA: TGTGCCAGCAGCTTATCTAGTGTGGGCAGGGCTAACTATGGCTACACCTTC; CDR3 protein: CASSLSSVGRANYGYTF